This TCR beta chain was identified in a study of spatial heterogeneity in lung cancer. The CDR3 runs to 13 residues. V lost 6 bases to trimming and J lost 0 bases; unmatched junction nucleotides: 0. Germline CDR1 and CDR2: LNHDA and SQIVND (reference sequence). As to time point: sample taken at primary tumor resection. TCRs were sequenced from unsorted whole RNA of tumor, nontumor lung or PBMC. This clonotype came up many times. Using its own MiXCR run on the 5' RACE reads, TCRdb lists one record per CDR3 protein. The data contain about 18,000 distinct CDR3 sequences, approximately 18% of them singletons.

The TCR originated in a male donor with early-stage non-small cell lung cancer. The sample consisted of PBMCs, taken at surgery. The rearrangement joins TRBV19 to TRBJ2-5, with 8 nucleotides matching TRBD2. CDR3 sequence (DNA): TGTGCCAGTAGACTAGCGGACCAAGAGACCCAGTACTTC. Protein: CASRLADQETQYF. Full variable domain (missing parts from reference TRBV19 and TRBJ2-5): DGGITQSPKYLFRKEGQNVTLSCEQNLNHDAMYWYRQDPGQGLRLIYYSQIVNDFQKGDIAEGYSVSREKKESFPLTVTSAQKNPTAFYLCASRLADQETQYFGPGTRLLVL.